This is a list of T cell receptor beta chains from one sample in a study of cytomegalovirus exposure and HLA in healthy donors. The data were produced by immunoSEQ multiplex PCR, yet TCRdb's version contains in-frame clones alone and is incomplete. Of 150,000 to 200,000 clones listed, about 90% are singletons. The sample taken for sequencing was PBMCs. The receptors here all came from a woman aged 18-29 years in good health and CMV-seropositive. The CDR3 runs from the conserved cysteine through the conserved F or W. A D gene is named only where the DNA matches it firmly. Not all rows give a size; the values are once, few, many and, for expanded clones, a class.

TRBD2 16 NA TRBJ2-1 TRBV14 TGTGCCAGCAGCCAAGATCCGAGACTAGCGTACAATGAGCAGTTCTTC CASSQDPRLAYNEQFF
TRBD2 16 NA TRBJ2-1 TRBV5-1 TGCGCCAGCAGCTCGCAAGCGGGGGGGCGGAACAATGAGCAGTTCTTC CASSSQAGGRNNEQFF
NA 16 NA TRBJ2-1 TRBV6-4 TGTGCCAGCAGTGACTTTCCGGGGTTAGCCTCGGGTGAGCAGTTCTTC CASSDFPGLASGEQFF
NA 13 NA TRBJ1-4 TRBV28 TGTGCCAGCAGGGCAGGGTCTGGTGAAAAACTGTTTTTT CASRAGSGEKLFF
TRBD1 15 few TRBJ2-2 TRBV4-1 TGCGCCAGCAGCCCCTGGACAGGGGGAACCGGGGAGCTGTTTTTT CASSPWTGGTGELFF
TRBD1 15 few TRBJ1-6 TRBV6-5 TGTGCCAGCAACCCGACAGGGGGAGTTAATTCACCCCTCCACTTT CASNPTGGVNSPLHF
NA 14 NA TRBJ1-1 TRBV6-1 TGTGCCAGCAGCCATACAGGGTTGGGCACTGAAGCTTTCTTT CASSHTGLGTEAFF
TRBD2 15 NA TRBJ2-3 TRBV5-1 TGCGCCAGCAGCCTGTTAGCGGGGGGTCCAGATACGCAGTATTTT CASSLLAGGPDTQYF
NA 11 NA TRBJ2-3 TRBV9 TGTGCCAGCGAGGCCTCAGATACGCAGTATTTT CASEASDTQYF
TRBD1 16 NA TRBJ1-1 TRBV9 TGTGCCAGCAGCGTATCGCAGGGGGCTACGAACACTGAAGCTTTCTTT CASSVSQGATNTEAFF
NA 14 NA TRBJ1-4 TRBV5-4 TGTGCCAGCAGCTTAAAGACAGTTAACGAAAAACTGTTTTTT CASSLKTVNEKLFF
NA 16 NA TRBJ1-3 TRBV7-6 TGTGCCAGCAGCTTCCAAGGACTCTCCGGAGGAAACACCATATATTTT CASSFQGLSGGNTIYF
TRBD1 15 NA TRBJ1-2 TRBV4-1 TGCGCCAGCAGCCAAACGACAGGGGGGGTACATGGCTACACCTTC CASSQTTGGVHGYTF
NA 16 NA TRBJ1-5 TRBV28 TGTGCCAGCAGTTTACAGCGACAGGTCCGGGATCAGCCCCAGCATTTT CASSLQRQVRDQPQHF
NA 16 NA TRBJ1-1 TRBV28 TGTGCCAGCAGTTTAAGGAGGGGTCCGGCGTACACTGAAGCTTTCTTT CASSLRRGPAYTEAFF
TRBD2 15 NA TRBJ2-5 TRBV9 TGTGCCAGCAACTTAGCGGGAGGGGGTCAAGAGACCCAGTACTTC CASNLAGGGQETQYF
NA 13 NA TRBJ2-7 TRBV13 TGTGCCAGCAGCTCTCCTAACTCCTACGAGCAGTACTTC CASSSPNSYEQYF
NA 15 NA TRBJ2-1 TRBV6-5 TGTGCCAGCCGCTTTAGCGGTACCTCCTACAATGAGCAGTTCTTC CASRFSGTSYNEQFF
TRBD2 15 NA TRBJ2-5 TRBV5-5 TGTGCCAGCAGCCCAAGGACTAGCGGACAAGAGACCCAGTACTTC CASSPRTSGQETQYF
NA 16 NA TRBJ1-2 TRBV2 TGTGCCAGCAGTGACGTGGGGACCTCCGAGGGAGGTGGCTACACCTTC CASSDVGTSEGGGYTF
NA 16 NA TRBJ1-1 TRBV19 TGTGCCAGTAGTATACGTTCGGGGGGCAGGAAAACTGAAGCTTTCTTT CASSIRSGGRKTEAFF
NA 13 NA TRBJ1-1 TRBV6-5 TGTGCCAGCAGCGACGACAGATGGACTGAAGCTTTCTTT CASSDDRWTEAFF
NA 16 NA TRBJ2-3 TRBV7-9 TGTGCCAGCTGGCCACTAGCCAGTTTTAGCACAGATACGCAGTATTTT CASWPLASFSTDTQYF
NA 12 NA TRBJ2-3 TRBV29-1 TGCAGCGTTGGGACTAGCACAGATACGCAGTATTTT CSVGTSTDTQYF
NA 12 NA TRBJ2-3 TRBV27 TGTGCCAGCAGTTTACGAGGGGATACGCAGTATTTT CASSLRGDTQYF
NA 13 NA TRBJ2-1 TRBV27 TGTGCCAGCAGTTTATCAGCCCCTGATGAGCAGTTCTTC CASSLSAPDEQFF
TRBD2 19 NA TRBJ2-7 TRBV10-3 TGTGCCATCAGTGAGTCTCGAACTAGCGGGATGGTAAAGAAGGACGAGCAGTACTTC CAISESRTSGMVKKDEQYF
TRBD2 14 once TRBJ2-1 TRBV2 TGTGCCAGCAAAACTAGCGCGGGTAGGGATGAGCAGTTCTTC CASKTSAGRDEQFF
TRBD1 16 once TRBJ2-1 TRBV4-1 TGCGCCAGCAGCCAAGTCGGACAGGGGGACTCCAATGAGCAGTTCTTC CASSQVGQGDSNEQFF
TRBD1 19 NA TRBJ2-7 TRBV4-2 TGTGCCAGCAGCCAAGTTCGAGTTGGGACAGGGAGTTTCGGCTACGAGCAGTACTTC CASSQVRVGTGSFGYEQYF
TRBD2 16 once TRBJ2-1 TRBV25-1 TGTGCCAGGGCGCGCGAACCTAGCGGGGCTTACAATGAGCAGTTCTTC CARAREPSGAYNEQFF
TRBD1 13 NA TRBJ1-2 TRBV10-3 TGTGCCATCAGTGAGTCAGGACAGGATGGCTACACCTTC CAISESGQDGYTF